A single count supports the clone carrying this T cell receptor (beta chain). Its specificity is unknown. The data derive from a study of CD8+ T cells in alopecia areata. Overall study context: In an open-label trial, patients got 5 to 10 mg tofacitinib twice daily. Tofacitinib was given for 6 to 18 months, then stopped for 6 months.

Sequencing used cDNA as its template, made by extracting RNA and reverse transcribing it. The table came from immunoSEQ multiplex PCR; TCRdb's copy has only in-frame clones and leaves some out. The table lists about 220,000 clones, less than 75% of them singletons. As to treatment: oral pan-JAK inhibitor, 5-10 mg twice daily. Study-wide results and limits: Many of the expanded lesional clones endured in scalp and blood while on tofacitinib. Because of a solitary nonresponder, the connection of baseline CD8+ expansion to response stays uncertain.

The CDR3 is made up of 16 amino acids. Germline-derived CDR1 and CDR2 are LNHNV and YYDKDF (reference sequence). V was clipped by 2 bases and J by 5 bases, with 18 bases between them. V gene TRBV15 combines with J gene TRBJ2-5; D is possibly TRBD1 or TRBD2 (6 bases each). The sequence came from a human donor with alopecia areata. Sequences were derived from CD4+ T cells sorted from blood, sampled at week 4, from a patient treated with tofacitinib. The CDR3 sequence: CATSRLNVGGVETQYF. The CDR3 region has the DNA TGTGCCACCAGCAGACTTAACGTCGGGGGCGTCGAGACCCAGTACTTC.